The present T cell receptor beta chain was sequenced within a study of T cells in Graves' hyperthyroidism and ophthalmopathy. Findings and caveats of the study: Blood samples included most of the expanded thyroid clonotypes exceeding 0.001. Median prediction lead before ophthalmopathy onset was 6.5 months with the model.

CDR1 and CDR2 (germline): SGHAT, FQNNGV. The CDR3 loop spans 15 amino acids. Deletions cut 1 base from V and 5 bases from J, with 9 bases between. From less than 13 ml of fresh peripheral blood, PBMCs were isolated. This clonotype has a count of ten or more. Its antigen remains unknown. The source material, RNA transcripts, was used to amplify TCR beta CDR3 regions. The HTBI primer set drove a first-round RT-PCR of the TCR CDR3. TCRdb passed the multiplex PCR reads through MiXCR, listing each CDR3 protein once. The sample shows about 380,000 distinct CDR3 sequences, about 18% of them seen only once. This receptor was taken from a man between 18 and 35 years old with Graves' ophthalmopathy. The V and J genes are TRBV11-2 and TRBJ1-6; D remains ambiguous. Sequenced sample: blood. CDR3 sequence reads: CASSLGPEDNSPLHF. CDR3 bases: TGTGCCAGCAGCTTAGGGCCAGAGGATAATTCACCCCTCCACTTT. The full variable domain, completed using reference TRBV11-2 and TRBJ1-6, is EAGVAQSPRYKIIEKRQSVAFWCNPISGHATLYWYQQILGQGPKLLIQFQNNGVVDDSQLPKDRFSAERLKGVDSTLKIQPAKLEDSAVYLCASSLGPEDNSPLHFGNGTRLTVT.